The 2 T cell receptor beta chains in this list originate from one sample, sequenced in a study of cytomegalovirus exposure and HLA in healthy donors (dated by TCRdb to about 2017). The library was made by the immunoSEQ multiplex PCR assay. For the multiplex PCR, a mixture combining 60 forward primers for TCR Vbeta segments and 13 reverse primers for TCR Jbeta segments was used. In its TCRdb copy, this immuneACCESS table keeps in-frame sequences only and misses some clones. Where compared with another copy, unresolved V genes explain less than half of these, and the others have no known cause. This sample has 83,000 or so clones in its table, and about 80% of those were observed once. The ten biggest clones cover 6% of the sample. Sequencing used PBMCs. The receptors were sampled from a female donor in good health and CMV-seronegative.

This clone was seen a single time. V usage is TRBV25-1 and J usage is TRBJ2-5, with D perhaps TRBD1 (6 bases). V shed 7 bases and J shed 7 bases, with 13 bases lying between them. CDR3 size: 12 residues. From germline, CDR1 is MGHDK and CDR2 SYGVNS. CDR3 loop: CASKGQGGTQYF. CDR3 bases: TGTGCCAGCAAAGGACAAGGGGGGACCCAGTACTTC.

The gene calls are TRBV5-4 and TRBJ1-2; D remains unclear. From germline, CDR1 is SGHNT and CDR2 YYREEE (reference sequence). The V end lost 4 bases, the J end lost 8 bases, and 21 bases lay between the germline ends. This CDR3 is 15 amino acids long. In nucleotides, the CDR3 is TGTGCCAGCAGCCTGGAGGGAGTCCTTCGGTTGGGCTACACCTTC. Its protein product is CASSLEGVLRLGYTF.